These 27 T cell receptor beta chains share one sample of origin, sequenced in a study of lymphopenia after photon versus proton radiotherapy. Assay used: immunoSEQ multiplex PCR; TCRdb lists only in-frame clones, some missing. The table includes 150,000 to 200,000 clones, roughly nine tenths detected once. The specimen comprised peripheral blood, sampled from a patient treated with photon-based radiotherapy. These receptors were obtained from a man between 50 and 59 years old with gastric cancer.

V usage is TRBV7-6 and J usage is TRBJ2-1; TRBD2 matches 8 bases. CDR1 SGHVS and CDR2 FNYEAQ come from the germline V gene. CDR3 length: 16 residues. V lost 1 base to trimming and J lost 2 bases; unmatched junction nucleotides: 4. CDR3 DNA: TGTGCCAGCAGCTTAGGGCTAGCGGGTACCTACAATGAGCAGTTCTTC. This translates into CASSLGLAGTYNEQFF.

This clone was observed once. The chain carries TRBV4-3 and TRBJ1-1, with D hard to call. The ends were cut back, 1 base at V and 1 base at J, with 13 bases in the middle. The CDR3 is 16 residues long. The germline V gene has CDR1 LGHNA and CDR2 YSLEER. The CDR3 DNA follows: TGCGCCAGCAGCCAAGTAATCGGACCGCAGAACACTGAAGCTTTCTTT. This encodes CASSQVIGPQNTEAFF.

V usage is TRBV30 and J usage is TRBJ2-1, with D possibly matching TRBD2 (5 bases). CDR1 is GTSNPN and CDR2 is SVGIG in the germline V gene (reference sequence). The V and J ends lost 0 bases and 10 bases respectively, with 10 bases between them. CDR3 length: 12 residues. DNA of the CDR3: TGTGCCTGGAGTGTACGGGTAGCGGAGCAGTTCTTC. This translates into CAWSVRVAEQFF. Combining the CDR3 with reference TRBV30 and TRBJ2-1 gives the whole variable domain SQTIHQWPATLVQPVGSPLSLECTVEGTSNPNLYWYRQAAGRGLQLLFYSVGIGQISSEVPQNLSASRPQDRQFILSSKKLLLSDSGFYLCAWSVRVAEQFFGPGTRLTVL.

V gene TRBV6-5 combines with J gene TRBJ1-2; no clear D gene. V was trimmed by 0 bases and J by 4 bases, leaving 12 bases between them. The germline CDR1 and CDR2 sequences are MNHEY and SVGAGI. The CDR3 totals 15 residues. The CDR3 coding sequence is TGTGCCAGCAGTTACTCCCCCGGGGAACTCTATGGCTACACCTTC. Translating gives CASSYSPGELYGYTF.

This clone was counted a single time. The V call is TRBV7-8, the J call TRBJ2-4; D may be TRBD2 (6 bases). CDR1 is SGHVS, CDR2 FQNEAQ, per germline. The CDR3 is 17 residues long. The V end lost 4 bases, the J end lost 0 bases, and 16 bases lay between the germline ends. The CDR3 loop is CASSSRGTAIAKNIQYF. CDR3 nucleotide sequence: TGTGCCAGCAGCTCCCGGGGGACTGCAATAGCCAAAAACATTCAGTACTTC.

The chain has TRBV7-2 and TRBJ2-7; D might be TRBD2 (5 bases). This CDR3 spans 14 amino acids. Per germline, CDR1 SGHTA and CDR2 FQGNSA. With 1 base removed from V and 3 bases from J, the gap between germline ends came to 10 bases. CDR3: CASSLETIYYEQYF. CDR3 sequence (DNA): TGTGCCAGCAGCTTAGAGACTATTTACTACGAGCAGTACTTC.

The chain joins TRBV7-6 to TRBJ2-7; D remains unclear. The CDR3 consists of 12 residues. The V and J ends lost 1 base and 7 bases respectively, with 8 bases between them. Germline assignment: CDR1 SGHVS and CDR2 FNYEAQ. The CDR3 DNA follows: TGTGCCAGCAGCTTAGAGGGTAAAGAGCAGTACTTC. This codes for CASSLEGKEQYF.

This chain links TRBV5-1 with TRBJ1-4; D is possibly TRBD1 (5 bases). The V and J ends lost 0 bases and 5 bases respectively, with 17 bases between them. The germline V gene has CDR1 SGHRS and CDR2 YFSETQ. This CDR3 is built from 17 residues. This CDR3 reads CASSLGGQTVANEKLFF. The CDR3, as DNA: TGCGCCAGCAGCTTGGGGGGCCAGACAGTCGCCAATGAAAAACTGTTTTTT. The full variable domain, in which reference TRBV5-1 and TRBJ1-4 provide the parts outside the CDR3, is KAGVTQTPRYLIKTRGQQVTLSCSPISGHRSVSWYQQTPGQGLQFLFEYFSETQRNKGNFPGRFSGRQFSNSRSEMNVSTLELGDSALYLCASSLGGQTVANEKLFFGSGTQLSVL.

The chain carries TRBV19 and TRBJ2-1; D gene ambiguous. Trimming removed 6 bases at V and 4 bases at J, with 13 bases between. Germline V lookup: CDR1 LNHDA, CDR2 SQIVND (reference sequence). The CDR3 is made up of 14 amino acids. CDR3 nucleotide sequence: TGTGCCAGTAGCTTACCCGGTGTATACAATGAGCAGTTCTTC. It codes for CASSLPGVYNEQFF.

The CDR3 sequence is CASRFGTGPPYEQYF. The CDR3 region has the DNA TGTGCCAGCAGATTCGGGACAGGACCTCCCTACGAGCAGTACTTC. V and J are TRBV6-5 and TRBJ2-7, with 8 bases fitting TRBD1. V shed 6 bases, J shed 2 bases, and the junction held 9 bases outside the gene matches. CDR1 MNHEY and CDR2 SVGAGI come from the germline V gene. CDR3 length: 15 residues.

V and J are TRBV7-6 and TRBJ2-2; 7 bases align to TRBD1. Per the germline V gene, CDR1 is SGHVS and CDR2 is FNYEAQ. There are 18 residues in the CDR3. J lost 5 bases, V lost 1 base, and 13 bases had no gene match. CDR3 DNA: TGTGCCAGCAGCTTAGTTGGGACAGACCAAAGGCTGACCGGGGAGCTGTTTTTT. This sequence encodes CASSLVGTDQRLTGELFF.

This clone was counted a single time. CDR3 amino acids: CASSLGHLRDRGLGGAFF. The DNA for the CDR3 is TGTGCCAGCAGCCTCGGGCACCTCCGGGACAGGGGGCTCGGGGGAGCTTTCTTT. The rearrangement uses TRBV7-2 and TRBJ1-1, with TRBD1 matching 12 bases. Germline V gene sequence: CDR1 SGHTA, CDR2 FQGNSA. After removal of 5 bases from V and 10 bases from J, the junction contained 20 bases not matched to a gene. The CDR3 runs 18 residues. Full variable domain (rest looked up from reference TRBV7-2 and TRBJ1-1): GAGVSQSPSNKVTEKGKDVELRCDPISGHTALYWYRQSLGQGLEFLIYFQGNSAPDKSGLPSDRFSAERTGGSVSTLTIQRTQQEDSAVYLCASSLGHLRDRGLGGAFFGQGTRLTVV.

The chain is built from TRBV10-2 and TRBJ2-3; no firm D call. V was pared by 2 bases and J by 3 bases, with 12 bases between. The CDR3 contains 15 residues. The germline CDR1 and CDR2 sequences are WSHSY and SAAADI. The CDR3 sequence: CASSEMSAWTDTQYF. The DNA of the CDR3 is TGCGCCAGCAGTGAGATGAGCGCGTGGACAGATACGCAGTATTTT.

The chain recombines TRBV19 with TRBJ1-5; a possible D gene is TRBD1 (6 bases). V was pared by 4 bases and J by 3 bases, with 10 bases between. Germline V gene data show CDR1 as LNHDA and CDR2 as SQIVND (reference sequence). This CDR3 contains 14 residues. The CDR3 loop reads CASSTRTVNQPQHF. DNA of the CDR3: TGTGCCAGTAGTACCCGGACAGTCAATCAGCCCCAGCATTTT.

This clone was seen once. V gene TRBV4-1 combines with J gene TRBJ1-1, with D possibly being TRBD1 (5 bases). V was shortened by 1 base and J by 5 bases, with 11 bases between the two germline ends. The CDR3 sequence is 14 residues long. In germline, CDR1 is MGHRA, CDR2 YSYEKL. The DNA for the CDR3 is TGCGCCAGCAGCCAAGGGGACGGTAATACTGAAGCTTTCTTT. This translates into CASSQGDGNTEAFF.

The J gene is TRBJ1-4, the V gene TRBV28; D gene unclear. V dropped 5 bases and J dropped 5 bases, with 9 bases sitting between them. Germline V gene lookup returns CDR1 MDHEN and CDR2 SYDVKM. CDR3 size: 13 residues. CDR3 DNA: TGTGCCAGCAGTGGAGAGTTGAATGAAAAACTGTTTTTT. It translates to CASSGELNEKLFF.

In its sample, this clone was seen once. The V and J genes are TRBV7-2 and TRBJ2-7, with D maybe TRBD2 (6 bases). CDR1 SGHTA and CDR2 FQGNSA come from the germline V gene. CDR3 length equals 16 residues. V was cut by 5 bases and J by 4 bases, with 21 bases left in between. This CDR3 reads CASSTSGTSSIYEQYF. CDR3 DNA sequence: TGTGCCAGCAGCACTTCCGGGACTTCGAGTATATACGAGCAGTACTTC.

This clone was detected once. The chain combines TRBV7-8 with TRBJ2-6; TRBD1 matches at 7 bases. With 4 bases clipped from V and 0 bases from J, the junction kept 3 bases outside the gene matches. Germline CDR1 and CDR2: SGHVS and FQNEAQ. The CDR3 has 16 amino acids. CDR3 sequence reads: CASSWDSHSGANVLTF. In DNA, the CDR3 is TGTGCCAGCAGCTGGGACAGTCACTCTGGGGCCAACGTCCTGACTTTC.

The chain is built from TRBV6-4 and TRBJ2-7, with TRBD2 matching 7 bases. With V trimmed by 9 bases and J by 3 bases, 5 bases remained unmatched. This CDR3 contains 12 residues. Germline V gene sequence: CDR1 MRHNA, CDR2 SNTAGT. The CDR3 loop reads CASREGYYEQYF. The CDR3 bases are TGTGCCAGTAGGGAGGGGTACTACGAGCAGTACTTC.

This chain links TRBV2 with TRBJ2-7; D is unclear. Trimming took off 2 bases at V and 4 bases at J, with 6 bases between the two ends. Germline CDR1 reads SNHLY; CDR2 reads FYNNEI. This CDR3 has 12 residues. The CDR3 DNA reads TGTGCCAGCAGTGAAACAGTATACGAGCAGTACTTC. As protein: CASSETVYEQYF.

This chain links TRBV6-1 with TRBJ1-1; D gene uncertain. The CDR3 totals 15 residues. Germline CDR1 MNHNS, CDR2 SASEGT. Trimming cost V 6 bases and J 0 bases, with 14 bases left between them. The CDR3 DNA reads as TGTGCCAGCAGCGCCTCGGGATTCATGAACACTGAAGCTTTCTTT. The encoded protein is CASSASGFMNTEAFF.

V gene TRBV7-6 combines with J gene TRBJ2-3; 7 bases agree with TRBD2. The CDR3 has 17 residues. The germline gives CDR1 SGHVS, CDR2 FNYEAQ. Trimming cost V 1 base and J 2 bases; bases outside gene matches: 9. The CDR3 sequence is CASSLGHGGSVTDTQYF. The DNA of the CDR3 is TGTGCCAGCAGCTTAGGTCACGGCGGGAGTGTCACAGATACGCAGTATTTT.

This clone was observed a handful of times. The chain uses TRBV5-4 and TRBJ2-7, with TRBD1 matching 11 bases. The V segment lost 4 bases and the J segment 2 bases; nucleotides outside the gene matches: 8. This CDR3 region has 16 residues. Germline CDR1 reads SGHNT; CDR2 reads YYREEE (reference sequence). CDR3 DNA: TGTGCCAGCAGCAGGGACAGGGGGACGCTCCCCTACGAGCAGTACTTC. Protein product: CASSRDRGTLPYEQYF.

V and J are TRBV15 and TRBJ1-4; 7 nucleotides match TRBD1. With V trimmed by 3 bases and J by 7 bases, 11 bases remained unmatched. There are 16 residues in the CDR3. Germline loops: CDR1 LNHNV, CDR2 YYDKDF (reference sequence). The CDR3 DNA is TGTGCCACCAGCAGTTTCACGACAGGGATAACTGAAAAACTGTTTTTT. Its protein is CATSSFTTGITEKLFF.

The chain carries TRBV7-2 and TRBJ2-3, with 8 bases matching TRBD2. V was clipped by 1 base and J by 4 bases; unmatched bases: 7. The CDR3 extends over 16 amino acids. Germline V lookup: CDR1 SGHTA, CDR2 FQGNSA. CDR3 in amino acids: CASSLVRGAGADTQYF. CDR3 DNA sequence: TGTGCCAGCAGCTTAGTCCGCGGAGCGGGGGCAGATACGCAGTATTTT.

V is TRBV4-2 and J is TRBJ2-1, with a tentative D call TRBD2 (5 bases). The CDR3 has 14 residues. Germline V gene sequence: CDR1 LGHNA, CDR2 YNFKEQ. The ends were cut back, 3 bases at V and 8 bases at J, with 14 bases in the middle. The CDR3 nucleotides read TGTGCCAGCAGCCATACGACGGAGGAGGATGAGCAGTTCTTC. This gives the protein CASSHTTEEDEQFF.

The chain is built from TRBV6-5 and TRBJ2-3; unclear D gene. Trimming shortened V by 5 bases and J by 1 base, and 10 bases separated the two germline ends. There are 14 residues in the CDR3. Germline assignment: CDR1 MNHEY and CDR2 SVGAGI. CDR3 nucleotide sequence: TGTGCCAGCAGTATTAGTCCCCGCACAGATACGCAGTATTTT. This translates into CASSISPRTDTQYF.